This entry lists 12 T cell receptor beta chains sequenced from one sample in a study of blood T cell repertoires in COVID-19. Here immunoSEQ multiplex PCR was the method, and the copy in TCRdb shows in-frame clones only, minus some. The repertoire has approximately 470,000 clones, about nine tenths of them found once; the top ten carry roughly 0.7%. The sample comprised PBMCs or T cells enriched from blood (not recorded which). These receptor sequences come from a woman younger than 35 who had recovered from COVID-19.

The rearrangement joins TRBV12-5 to TRBJ2-7, with TRBD1 identical over 9 bases. The CDR3 is 13 residues long. CDR1 LGHNT and CDR2 FRNRAP come from the germline V gene. Trimming at V came to 7 bases and at J to 7 bases, leaving 8 bases not matched to a gene. CDR3 DNA sequence: TGTGCTAGTGCCTCACAGGGGGCGGGGGAGCAGTACTTC. Amino acid sequence: CASASQGAGEQYF.

This chain joins TRBV3-1 (or the pseudogene TRBV3-2) and TRBJ2-6; D ambiguous. V gave up 5 bases and J gave up 2 bases, with 10 bases separating them. The CDR3 spans 15 residues. CDR1 is LGHDT, CDR2 YNNKEL, per germline (reference sequence). The CDR3 nucleotides read TGTGCCAGCAGCACTATAAGCCCTGGGGCCAACGTCCTGACTTTC. Its translation is CASSTISPGANVLTF.

This clone was found a few times. The chain has TRBV7-9 and TRBJ2-2; weak D call: TRBD2 (6 bases). Germline CDR1 and CDR2: SEHNR and FQNEAQ (reference sequence). This CDR3 has 14 amino acids. V lost 10 bases and J 1 base, leaving 13 bases between the germline ends. The CDR3 nucleotides read TGTGCCACCCGCGGGGAAGGGAACACCGGGGAGCTGTTTTTT. Protein: CATRGEGNTGELFF.

The chain recombines TRBV5-1 with TRBJ1-5; the match to TRBD1 covers 7 bases. V lost 0 bases and J lost 4; bases outside the gene matches: 4. This CDR3 has 15 amino acids. Germline lookup yields CDR1 SGHRS and CDR2 YFSETQ. Here the CDR3 reads CASSLGDSPNQPQHF. The CDR3 nucleotides read TGCGCCAGCAGCTTGGGGGACAGCCCAAATCAGCCCCAGCATTTT.

This chain joins TRBV9 and TRBJ2-1, with 7 bases aligning to TRBD2. CDR3 length: 15 amino acids. Germline V lookup: CDR1 SGDLS, CDR2 YYNGEE. Trimming at V came to 0 bases and at J to 5 bases, leaving 5 bases not matched to a gene. The CDR3 DNA reads TGTGCCAGCAGCGTAGGCGGGAGTGTGGACAATGAGCAGTTCTTC. Protein product: CASSVGGSVDNEQFF.

CDR3 in amino acids: CASSSEGNIQYF. The CDR3 coding sequence is TGTGCCAGCAGCTCGGAGGGAAACATTCAGTACTTC. The chain couples TRBV11-2 to TRBJ2-4, with D tentatively TRBD2 (6 bases). V dropped 4 bases and J dropped 6 bases, with 7 bases sitting between them. Germline lookup yields CDR1 SGHAT and CDR2 FQNNGV. The CDR3 consists of 12 residues. Combining the CDR3 with reference TRBV11-2 and TRBJ2-4 gives the whole variable domain EAGVAQSPRYKIIEKRQSVAFWCNPISGHATLYWYQQILGQGPKLLIQFQNNGVVDDSQLPKDRFSAERLKGVDSTLKIQPAKLEDSAVYLCASSSEGNIQYFGAGTRLSVL.

The chain couples TRBV19 to TRBJ1-2; D gene ambiguous. There are 13 residues in the CDR3. The germline V gene has CDR1 LNHDA and CDR2 SQIVND (reference sequence). Trimming left V 0 bases short and J 6 bases short, with 8 bases between. The CDR3 nucleotides read TGTGCCAGTAGTATAGAGAGATTCAATGGCTACACCTTC. As protein: CASSIERFNGYTF.

The V call is TRBV7-7, the J call TRBJ2-2; D is undetermined. CDR3 length equals 15 residues. The V end lost 3 bases, the J end lost 2 bases, and 10 bases lay between the germline ends. Looked up from germline, CDR1 is SSHAT and CDR2 is FNYEAQ (reference sequence). The CDR3 DNA sequence: TGTGCCAGCAGCTTTCGCCTAACTAACACCGGGGAGCTGTTTTTT. The encoded protein is CASSFRLTNTGELFF.

The chain is built from TRBV7-3 and TRBJ2-1; TRBD1 matches 8 bases. The CDR3 extends over 13 amino acids. The germline CDR1 and CDR2 sequences are SGHTA and FQGTGA. The V gene end was trimmed by 5 bases and the J gene end by 9 bases; junction bases not matched to a gene: 6. The CDR3 reads CASSPQGDSEQFF. The CDR3, as DNA: TGTGCCAGCAGCCCACAGGGGGATAGTGAGCAGTTCTTC.

The rearrangement links TRBV4-1 to TRBJ2-3, with D maybe TRBD2 (5 bases). The CDR3 is made up of 18 amino acids. The germline V and J ends were trimmed by 0 bases and 2 bases, with 18 bases remaining between them. Per the germline V gene, CDR1 is MGHRA and CDR2 is YSYEKL. The CDR3 coding sequence is TGCGCCAGCAGCCAAGATCTCGGAGGCAGCGGATACACAGATACGCAGTATTTT. This codes for CASSQDLGGSGYTDTQYF.

The chain recombines TRBV14 with TRBJ2-5; weak D call: TRBD2 (7 bases). The ends were cut back, 0 bases at V and 5 bases at J, with 16 bases in the middle. CDR1 and CDR2 from the germline V gene are SGHDN and FVKESK. The CDR3 loop spans 16 amino acids. CDR3: CASSQERGAVMETQYF. The CDR3 DNA reads TGTGCCAGCAGCCAAGAACGGGGGGCCGTGATGGAGACCCAGTACTTC.

The chain joins TRBV2 to TRBJ2-1, with TRBD2 matching 9 bases. After removal of 11 bases from V and 7 bases from J, the junction contained 9 bases not matched to a gene. The CDR3 has 13 residues. Germline CDR1 SNHLY, CDR2 FYNNEI. CDR3 sequence (DNA): TGTGCCGGTAGCGGGGGAGGTGGGAATGAGCAGTTCTTC. This gives the protein CAGSGGGGNEQFF.